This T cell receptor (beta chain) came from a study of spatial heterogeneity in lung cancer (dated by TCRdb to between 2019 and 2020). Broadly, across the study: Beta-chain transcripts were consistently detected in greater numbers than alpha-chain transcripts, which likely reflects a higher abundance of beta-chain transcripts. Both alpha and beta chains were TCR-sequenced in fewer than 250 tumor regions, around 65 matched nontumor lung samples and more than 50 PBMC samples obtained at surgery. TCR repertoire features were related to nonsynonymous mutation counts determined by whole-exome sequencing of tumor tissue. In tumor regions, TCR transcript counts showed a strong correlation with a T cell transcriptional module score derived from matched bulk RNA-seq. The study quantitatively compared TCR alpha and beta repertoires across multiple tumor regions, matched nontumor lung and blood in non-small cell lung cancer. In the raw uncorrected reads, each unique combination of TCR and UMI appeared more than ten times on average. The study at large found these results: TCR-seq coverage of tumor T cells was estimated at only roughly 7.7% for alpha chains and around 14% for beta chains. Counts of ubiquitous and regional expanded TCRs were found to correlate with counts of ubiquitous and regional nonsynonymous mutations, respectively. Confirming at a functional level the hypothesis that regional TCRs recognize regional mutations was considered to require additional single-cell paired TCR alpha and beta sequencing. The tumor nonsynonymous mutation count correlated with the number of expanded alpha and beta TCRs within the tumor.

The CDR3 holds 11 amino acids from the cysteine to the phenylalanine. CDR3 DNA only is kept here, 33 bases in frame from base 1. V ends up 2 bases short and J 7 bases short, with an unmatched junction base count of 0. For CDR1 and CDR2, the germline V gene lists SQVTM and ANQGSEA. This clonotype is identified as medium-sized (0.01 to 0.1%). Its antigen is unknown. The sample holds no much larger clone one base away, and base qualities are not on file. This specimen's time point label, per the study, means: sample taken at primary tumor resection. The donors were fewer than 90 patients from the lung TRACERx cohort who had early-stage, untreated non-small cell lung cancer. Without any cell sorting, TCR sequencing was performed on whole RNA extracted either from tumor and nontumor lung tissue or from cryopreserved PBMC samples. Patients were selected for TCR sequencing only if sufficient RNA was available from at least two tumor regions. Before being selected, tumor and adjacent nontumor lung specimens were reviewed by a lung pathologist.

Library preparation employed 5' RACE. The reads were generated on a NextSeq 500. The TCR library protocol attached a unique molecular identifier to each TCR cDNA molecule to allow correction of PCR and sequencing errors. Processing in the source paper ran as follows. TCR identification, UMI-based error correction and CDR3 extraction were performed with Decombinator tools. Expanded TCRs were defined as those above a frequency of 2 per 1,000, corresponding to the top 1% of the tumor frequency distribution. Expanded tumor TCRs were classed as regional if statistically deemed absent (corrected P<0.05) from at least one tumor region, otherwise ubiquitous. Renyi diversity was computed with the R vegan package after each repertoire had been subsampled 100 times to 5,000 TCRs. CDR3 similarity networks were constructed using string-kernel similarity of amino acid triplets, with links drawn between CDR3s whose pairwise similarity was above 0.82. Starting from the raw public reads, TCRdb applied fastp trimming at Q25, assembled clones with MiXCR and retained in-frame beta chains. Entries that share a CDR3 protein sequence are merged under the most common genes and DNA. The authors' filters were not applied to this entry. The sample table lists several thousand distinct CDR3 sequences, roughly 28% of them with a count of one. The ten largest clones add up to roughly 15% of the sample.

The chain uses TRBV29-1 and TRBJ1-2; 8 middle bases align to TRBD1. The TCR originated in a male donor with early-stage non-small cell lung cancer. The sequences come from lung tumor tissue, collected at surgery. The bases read TGCAGCGTTGAAACAGGGGGTGGCTACACCTTC. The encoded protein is CSVETGGGYTF.